This TCR beta chain was recovered during a study of shared clonotypes between healthy human individuals. Naive-designated CD8 cells lacked CD45RO, were positively enriched for CCR7, and omitted terminally differentiated effector memory CD45RA+ cells. Healthy HIV-negative adults without recent acute infections or vaccinations served as donors. Using immunoSEQ multiplex PCR, the repertoire was profiled, and TCRdb retains in-frame clones only, with some absent. The sample consists of millions of clones, just over 90% of them appearing once. Trimming removed 4 bases from V and 0 bases from J, with 25 bases in between. The germline V gene encodes CDR1 LNHDA and CDR2 SQIVND (reference sequence). The CDR3 length is 20 residues.

The chain is built from TRBV19 and TRBJ1-5, with D possibly being TRBD1 (6 bases). Source material: naive CD8+ T cells from PBMCs. The TCR originated in a man aged 18 to 30 in good health. Some clones in this sample may be carry-over from other donors' samples. CDR3 bases: TGTGCCAGTAGTACCTTAACACCCGGGACAAAAGAGTATAGCAATCAGCCCCAGCATTTT. As protein: CASSTLTPGTKEYSNQPQHF.